Following are 26 T cell receptor beta chains from one sample sequenced in a study of human T cells and chemical hapten exposure. Time point of the sample: healthy volunteer bleed at 2 weeks. Total RNA was extracted from unfractionated whole blood. Using its own MiXCR run on the RACE reads, TCRdb lists one record per CDR3 protein. Of about 130,000 distinct CDR3 sequences listed, 8.5% to 9.5% are singletons. The specimen sequenced was whole blood. The receptors shown here come from a male donor in good health. Some clones in this sample may be carry-over from other donors' samples.

V is TRBV12-3 or TRBV12-4 and J is TRBJ1-1; TRBD1 agrees at 8 bases. V gave up 3 bases and J gave up 3 bases; unmatched junction bases: 9. The CDR3 contains 16 residues. CDR3 residues: CASSLETGGRDTEAFF. The CDR3 DNA reads TGTGCCAGCAGTTTGGAAACAGGGGGAAGAGACACTGAAGCTTTCTTT.

The chain carries TRBV29-1 and TRBJ1-1, with 8 bases identical to TRBD1. CDR3 length: 12 residues. J was trimmed by 4 bases and V by 7 bases; bases with no gene match: 5. CDR1 and CDR2 from the germline V gene are SQVTM and ANQGSEA. CDR3 sequence: CSALTGGTEAFF. DNA for the CDR3: TGCAGCGCCCTTACAGGGGGCACTGAAGCTTTCTTT.

The V gene is TRBV7-8, the J gene TRBJ1-2; D gene ambiguous. Germline V CDR1 and CDR2: SGHVS, FQNEAQ. The CDR3 runs 14 residues. The V end was cut by 1 base, the J end by 0 bases, with 6 bases between. The DNA of the CDR3 is TGTGCCAGCAGCTTAGGACCCTCTAACTATGGCTACACCTTC. Protein product: CASSLGPSNYGYTF.

This clonotype came up a few times. The rearrangement joins TRBV6-5 to TRBJ2-1, with 14 bases aligning to TRBD2. The junction had 9 bases not matched to a gene; V was cut back by 1 base and J by 7 bases. The CDR3 spans 18 residues. CDR1 is MNHEY, CDR2 SVGAGI, per germline. The CDR3 DNA reads TGTGCCAGCAGTTACTGGGGGACTAGCGGGAGCGGCGGAAATGAGCAGTTCTTC. This gives the protein CASSYWGTSGSGGNEQFF.

J is TRBJ2-5 and V is TRBV2, with 8 positions matching TRBD1. CDR1 is SNHLY, CDR2 FYNNEI, per germline. The V gene end was trimmed by 8 bases and the J gene end by 0 bases; junction bases not matched to a gene: 11. This CDR3 is built from 16 residues. The CDR3 is CASFRPGQEYQETQYF. In DNA form, the CDR3 reads TGTGCCAGCTTTCGACCGGGACAGGAGTACCAAGAGACCCAGTACTTC. Full variable domain (outside the CDR3, taken from reference TRBV2 and TRBJ2-5): EPEVTQTPSHQVTQMGQEVILRCVPISNHLYFYWYRQILGQKVEFLVSFYNNEISEKSEIFDDQFSVERPDGSNFTLKIRSTKLEDSAMYFCASFRPGQEYQETQYFGPGTRLLVL.

The rearrangement uses TRBV2 and TRBJ1-2; TRBD1 matches at 8 bases. The CDR3 runs 16 residues. The germline V gene encodes CDR1 SNHLY and CDR2 FYNNEI. Trimming at V came to 7 bases and at J to 0 bases, leaving 10 bases not matched to a gene. CDR3 in amino acids: CASTPFGQGANYGYTF. The CDR3 bases are TGTGCCAGCACACCCTTCGGACAGGGCGCTAACTATGGCTACACCTTC. The variable domain in full, completed from reference TRBV2 and TRBJ1-2, reads EPEVTQTPSHQVTQMGQEVILRCVPISNHLYFYWYRQILGQKVEFLVSFYNNEISEKSEIFDDQFSVERPDGSNFTLKIRSTKLEDSAMYFCASTPFGQGANYGYTFGSGTRLTVV.

This clonotype was observed a few times. The chain joins TRBV4-1 to TRBJ1-2; 7 bases fit TRBD1. Germline-derived CDR1 and CDR2 are MGHRA and YSYEKL. Trimming at V came to 6 bases and at J to 1 base, leaving 8 bases not matched to a gene. The CDR3 runs 15 residues. The DNA of the CDR3 is TGCGCCAGCAGAGAACAGGGGACAAATAACTATGGCTACACCTTC. Protein: CASREQGTNNYGYTF.

The chain carries TRBV19 and TRBJ2-1; 8 bases are a match to TRBD2. The germline CDR1 and CDR2 sequences are LNHDA and SQIVND (reference sequence). The CDR3 is 15 residues long. V shed 3 bases and J 4 bases; nucleotides not matched to a gene: 5. This CDR3 is CASSMSGGLYNEQFF. CDR3 DNA: TGTGCCAGTAGTATGAGCGGGGGCCTATACAATGAGCAGTTCTTC.

This clonotype was found a few times. This sequence joins TRBV5-1 and TRBJ2-2; 10 bases align to TRBD2. The CDR3 has 17 residues. Germline loops: CDR1 SGHRS, CDR2 YFSETQ. Losses at the gene ends were 1 base for V and 8 bases for J; bases not matched to a gene: 11. CDR3 in DNA: TGCGCCAGCAGCTTGCCTAGCGGGAGAGTTCCCCCGGGGGAGCTGTTTTTT. Residues: CASSLPSGRVPPGELFF.

This clonotype was detected only a few times. The rearrangement uses TRBV28 and TRBJ2-7; a weak D match, TRBD1 (6 bases). Germline-derived CDR1 and CDR2 are MDHEN and SYDVKM. The V end was cut by 1 base, the J end by 4 bases, with 8 bases between. There are 13 residues in the CDR3. CDR3 protein: CASSLFQGYEQYF. The CDR3 DNA reads TGTGCCAGCAGTTTATTCCAGGGGTACGAGCAGTACTTC.

This clonotype came up many times. This chain connects TRBV9 to TRBJ2-2; 8 bases are a match to TRBD1. The length of the CDR3 is 13 residues. From germline, CDR1 is SGDLS and CDR2 YYNGEE. V shed 5 bases, J shed 6 bases, and the junction held 3 bases outside the gene matches. The CDR3 sequence: CASSAGGSGELFF. CDR3 DNA: TGTGCCAGCAGTGCAGGGGGCTCCGGGGAGCTGTTTTTT.

The gene calls are TRBV7-6 and TRBJ2-4, with a possible D match to TRBD1 (6 bases). CDR3 length equals 20 residues. Germline CDR1 and CDR2: SGHVS and FNYEAQ. Trimming shortened V by 1 base and J by 3 bases, and 25 bases separated the two germline ends. The CDR3, as DNA: TGTGCCAGCAGCTTAGTAGGGCCGAGAACAGGGTTCCTGGACAAAAACATTCAGTACTTC. Protein sequence: CASSLVGPRTGFLDKNIQYF.

A few counts support this clonotype. The chain recombines TRBV6-5 with TRBJ2-2; 8 bases fit TRBD1. Germline-derived CDR1 and CDR2 are MNHEY and SVGAGI. The V and J ends lost 4 bases and 4 bases, in that order; junction bases with no gene match: 5. The CDR3 is 15 amino acids. The CDR3 coding sequence is TGTGCCAGCAGTTCGGACAGGGTGACCACCGGGGAGCTGTTTTTT. Protein sequence: CASSSDRVTTGELFF.

The J gene is TRBJ2-1, the V gene TRBV27; 10 nucleotides agree with TRBD2. V lost 5 bases and J lost 5; bases outside the gene matches: 9. The CDR3 spans 16 residues. Germline CDR1 is MNHEY and CDR2 is SMNVEV (reference sequence). The CDR3 loop is CASSPLAGVPNNEQFF. For the CDR3, the DNA is TGTGCCAGCAGTCCCCTAGCGGGAGTTCCTAACAATGAGCAGTTCTTC.

This clonotype was seen many times. The chain links TRBV13 to TRBJ2-7; D is unresolved. The ends were cut back, 0 bases at V and 5 bases at J, with 5 bases in the middle. The CDR3 runs 12 residues. CDR1 and CDR2 (germline): PRHDT, FYEKMQ (reference sequence). The CDR3 reads CASSLGQDEQYF. CDR3 nucleotide sequence: TGTGCCAGCAGCTTAGGGCAAGACGAGCAGTACTTC. Looking up the rest from reference TRBV13 and TRBJ2-7 gives the full variable domain: AAGVIQSPRHLIKEKRETATLKCYPIPRHDTVYWYQQGPGQDPQFLISFYEKMQSDKGSIPDRFSAQQFSDYHSELNMSSLELGDSALYFCASSLGQDEQYFGPGTRLTVT.

This clonotype was recorded at least ten times. CDR3: CASSLLAVSYNEQFF. DNA of the CDR3: TGTGCCAGCAGTCTTCTAGCGGTCTCCTACAATGAGCAGTTCTTC. The chain carries TRBV12-3 or TRBV12-4 and TRBJ2-1, with TRBD2 matching over 7 bases. Trimming at V came to 5 bases and at J to 0 bases, leaving 4 bases not matched to a gene. CDR3 length equals 15 residues.

The chain is built from TRBV7-9 and TRBJ1-4; D is possibly TRBD1 (6 bases). This CDR3 comprises 16 residues. Germline CDR1 is SEHNR and CDR2 is FQNEAQ (reference sequence). The V gene lost 5 bases and the J gene lost 4 bases, with 17 bases spanning the gap. CDR3 coding DNA: TGTGCCAGCAGCCCCGGCACAGGGCAGGATAATGAAAAACTGTTTTTT. Translating gives CASSPGTGQDNEKLFF. The whole variable domain, remainder taken from reference TRBV7-9 and TRBJ1-4, is DTGVSQNPRHKITKRGQNVTFRCDPISEHNRLYWYRQTLGQGPEFLTYFQNEAQLEKSRLLSDRFSAERPKGSFSTLEIQRTEQGDSAMYLCASSPGTGQDNEKLFFGSGTQLSVL.

J is TRBJ2-3 and V is TRBV10-3; 14 positions match TRBD2. The V segment lost 6 bases and the J segment 4 bases; nucleotides outside the gene matches: 3. Germline V CDR1 and CDR2: ENHRY, SYGVKD. There are 15 residues in the CDR3. Here the CDR3 reads CAIRRGLAGADTQYF. CDR3 in DNA: TGTGCCATCAGGAGGGGACTAGCGGGAGCAGATACGCAGTATTTT.

The chain employs TRBV10-3 and TRBJ2-7, with D possibly TRBD2 on 5 matching bases. The V end lost 3 bases, the J end lost 0 bases, and 9 bases lay between the germline ends. Germline values: CDR1 ENHRY, CDR2 SYGVKD. The CDR3 covers 14 residues. This CDR3 reads CAISDSGSSYEQYF. CDR3 sequence (DNA): TGTGCCATCAGTGATAGTGGGAGCTCCTACGAGCAGTACTTC.

The rearrangement uses TRBV3-1 and TRBJ2-5; 12 positions match TRBD2. CDR3 length: 17 amino acids. Germline V gives CDR1 LGHDT, CDR2 YNNKEL (reference sequence). V shed 0 bases, J shed 4 bases, and the junction held 6 bases outside the gene matches. CDR3 region: CASSQDAGLAGPETQYF. CDR3 nucleotides: TGTGCCAGCAGCCAAGATGCCGGACTAGCGGGGCCAGAGACCCAGTACTTC.

J is TRBJ2-5 and V is TRBV5-6, with unresolved D. V was trimmed by 0 bases and J by 0 bases, leaving 12 bases between them. In germline, CDR1 is SGHDT, CDR2 YYEEEE. CDR3 length: 16 amino acids. The CDR3: CASSLDSAWYQETQYF. The CDR3 nucleotides are TGTGCCAGCAGCTTGGATTCAGCGTGGTACCAAGAGACCCAGTACTTC.

The V call is TRBV27, the J call TRBJ2-7, with D perhaps given as TRBD1 or TRBD2 (5 bases each). The CDR3 is 15 amino acids. CDR1 and CDR2 from the germline V gene are MNHEY and SMNVEV (reference sequence). V was clipped by 0 bases and J by 4 bases, with 13 bases between them. In DNA form, the CDR3 reads TGTGCCAGCAGTTTATCGAAGGGGTCGGGGTACGAGCAGTACTTC. Translating it yields CASSLSKGSGYEQYF.

This clonotype occurred a few times. The chain links TRBV20-1 to TRBJ1-4, with a possible D match to TRBD1 (5 bases). The germline CDR1 and CDR2 sequences are DFQATT and SNEGSKA (reference sequence). This CDR3 is built from 14 residues. Trimming removed 0 bases from V and 8 bases from J, with 13 bases in between. The chain's CDR3 is CSARDRGDGEKLFF. CDR3 nucleotide sequence: TGCAGTGCTAGAGATCGGGGGGACGGGGAAAAACTGTTTTTT.

The table lists this clonotype with a few counts. V usage is TRBV18 and J usage is TRBJ1-1; no firm D call. V lost 6 bases, J lost 0 bases, and 8 bases lay in between. This CDR3 is 13 amino acids long. The germline gives CDR1 KGHSH, CDR2 LQKENI. The CDR3 region is CASSPTMNTEAFF. In DNA form, the CDR3 reads TGTGCCAGCTCCCCGACAATGAACACTGAAGCTTTCTTT.

This clonotype showed up just a few times. The V call is TRBV19, the J call TRBJ1-1; D is undetermined. V lost 4 bases and J 4 bases, leaving 10 bases between the germline ends. This CDR3 contains 13 residues. Germline lookup yields CDR1 LNHDA and CDR2 SQIVND (reference sequence). In nucleotides, the CDR3 is TGTGCCAGTAGTAGGGGAGATAGCACTGAAGCTTTCTTT. Translated: CASSRGDSTEAFF.

The rearrangement joins TRBV11-2 to TRBJ1-1; weak D call: TRBD1 (6 bases). Trimming cost V 5 bases and J 1 base, with 8 bases left between them. CDR3 length: 13 amino acids. Germline V gives CDR1 SGHAT, CDR2 FQNNGV. The CDR3 loop is CASSRGGNTEAFF. CDR3 sequence (DNA): TGTGCCAGCAGCAGAGGGGGGAACACTGAAGCTTTCTTT.